The clone carrying this TCR beta chain came up a few times. Those enrolled in Seattle joined during active infection and were followed longitudinally afterward. V shed 2 bases, J shed 3 bases, and the junction held 0 bases outside the gene matches. There are 14 residues in the CDR3. CDR1 and CDR2 (germline): ENHRY, SYGVKD. This sample is part of a study of blood T cell repertoires in COVID-19. Study details: T cells, B-cell-depleted T cells, or PBMCs provided the cDNA or gDNA that served as material.

Measured with immunoSEQ multiplex PCR; TCRdb has only the in-frame clones, and not every one. Of under 200,000 clones detected, more than 75% appear once; the ten largest clones hold about 6.5%. The sequence was collected from a woman in her thirties or forties with COVID-19, enrolled during active disease. The genes are TRBV10-3 and TRBJ2-1; 8 bases align to TRBD2. Specimen: peripheral blood. The CDR3 spells CAISEREGYNEQFF. The CDR3 DNA reads TGTGCCATCAGTGAGCGGGAGGGCTACAATGAGCAGTTCTTC.